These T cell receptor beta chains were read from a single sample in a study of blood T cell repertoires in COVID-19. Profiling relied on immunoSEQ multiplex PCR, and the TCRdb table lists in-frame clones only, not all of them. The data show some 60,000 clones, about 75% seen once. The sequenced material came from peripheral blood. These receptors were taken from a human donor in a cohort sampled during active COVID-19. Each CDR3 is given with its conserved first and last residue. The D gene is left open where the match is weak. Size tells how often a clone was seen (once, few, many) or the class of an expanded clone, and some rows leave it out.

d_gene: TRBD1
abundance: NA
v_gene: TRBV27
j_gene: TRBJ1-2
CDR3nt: TGTGCCAGCAGTCCTGGGGGACAGAACTATGGCTACACCTTC
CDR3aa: CASSPGGQNYGYTF

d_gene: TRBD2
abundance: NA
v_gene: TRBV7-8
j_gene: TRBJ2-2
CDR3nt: TGTGCCAGCAGCCCTTACGGGGGGATCACCGGGGAGCTGTTTTTT
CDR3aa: CASSPYGGITGELFF

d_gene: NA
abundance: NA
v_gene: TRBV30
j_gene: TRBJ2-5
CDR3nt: TGTGCCTGGAGTGTACGCGGGGAGACCCAGTACTTC
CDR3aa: CAWSVRGETQYF

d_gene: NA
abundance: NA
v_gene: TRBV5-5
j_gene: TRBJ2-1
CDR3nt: TGTGCCAGCAGCTTGGACAGGGCGGCTAGTGAGCAGTTCTTC
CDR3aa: CASSLDRAASEQFF

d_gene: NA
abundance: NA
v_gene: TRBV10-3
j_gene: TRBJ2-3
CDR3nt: TGTGCCATCAGTGAGTCAACGGGGACAGATACGCAGTATTTT
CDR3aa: CAISESTGTDTQYF

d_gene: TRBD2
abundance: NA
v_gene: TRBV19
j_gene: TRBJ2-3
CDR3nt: TGTGCCAGTACAGAGCGGGGGCTGACTTCTAATACGCAGTATTTT
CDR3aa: CASTERGLTSNTQYF

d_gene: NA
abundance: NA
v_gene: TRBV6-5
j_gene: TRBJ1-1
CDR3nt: TGTGCCGCAGGGCAGCAGTACACTGAAGCTTTCTTT
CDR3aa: CAAGQQYTEAFF

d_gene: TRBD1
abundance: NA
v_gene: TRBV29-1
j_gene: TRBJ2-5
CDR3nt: TGCAGCGTTGACGACGCCTACCAGGGGGCTCAAGAGACCCAGTACTTC
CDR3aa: CSVDDAYQGAQETQYF

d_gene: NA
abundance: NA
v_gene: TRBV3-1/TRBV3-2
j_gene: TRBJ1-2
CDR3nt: TGTGCCAGCTGGGGGGGGAGAAGCTATGGCTACACCTTC
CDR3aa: CASWGGRSYGYTF

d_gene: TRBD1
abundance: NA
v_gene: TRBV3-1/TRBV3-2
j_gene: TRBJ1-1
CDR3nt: TGTGCCAGCAGCCCGGATCAGGGGGTGAACACTGAAGCTTTCTTT
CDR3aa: CASSPDQGVNTEAFF

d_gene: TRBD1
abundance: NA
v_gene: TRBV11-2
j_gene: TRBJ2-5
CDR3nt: TGTGCCAGCAGCCTACGGACAGGTAACCAAGAGACCCAGTACTTC
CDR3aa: CASSLRTGNQETQYF

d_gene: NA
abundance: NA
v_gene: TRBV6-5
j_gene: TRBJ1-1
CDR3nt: TGTGCCAGCAGTTACATTGGGGGGAAAGGGAGCACTGAAGCTTTCTTT
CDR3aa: CASSYIGGKGSTEAFF

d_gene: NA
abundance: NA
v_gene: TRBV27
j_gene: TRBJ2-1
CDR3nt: TGTGCCGTTCAGACTCTAGTGAATGAGCAGTTCTTC
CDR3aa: CAVQTLVNEQFF

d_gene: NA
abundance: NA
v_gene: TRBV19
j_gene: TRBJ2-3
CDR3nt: TGTGCCAGCCGAGACAGCGCAGAGGATACGCAGTATTTT
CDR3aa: CASRDSAEDTQYF

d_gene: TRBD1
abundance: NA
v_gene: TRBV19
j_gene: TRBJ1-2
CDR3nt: TGTGCCAGTAGTCCCGGACAGGCCCGTAGGGGCTACACCTTC
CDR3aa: CASSPGQARRGYTF

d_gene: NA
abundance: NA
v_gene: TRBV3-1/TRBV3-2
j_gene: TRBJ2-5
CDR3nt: TGTGCCAGCAGCGCAGACGGGGGACGCGAGACCCAGTACTTC
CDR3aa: CASSADGGRETQYF

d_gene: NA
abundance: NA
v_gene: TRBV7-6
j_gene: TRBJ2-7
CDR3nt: TGTGCCAGCAGCCAAGCAATGGGCAGGGCCGACTTC
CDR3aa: CASSQAMGRADF

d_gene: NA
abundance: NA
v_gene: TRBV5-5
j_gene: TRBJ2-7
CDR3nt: TGTGCCAGCAGCCAGACGACTAACCTTCGGGAGCAGTACTTC
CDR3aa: CASSQTTNLREQYF

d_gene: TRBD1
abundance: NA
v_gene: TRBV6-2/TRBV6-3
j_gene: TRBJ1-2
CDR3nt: TGTGCCAGCAGTCGGATCGGACAGGGACGCTATGGCTACACCTTC
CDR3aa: CASSRIGQGRYGYTF

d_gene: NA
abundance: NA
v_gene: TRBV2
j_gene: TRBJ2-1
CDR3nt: TGTGCCAGCACCTCTAGCCCCGGCAGCTCCTACAATGAGCAGTTCTTC
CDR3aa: CASTSSPGSSYNEQFF

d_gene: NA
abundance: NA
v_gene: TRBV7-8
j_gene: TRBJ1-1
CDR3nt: TGTGCCAGCAGCTTAGCGCCAGGGGTGGCTGAAGCTTTCTTT
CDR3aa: CASSLAPGVAEAFF

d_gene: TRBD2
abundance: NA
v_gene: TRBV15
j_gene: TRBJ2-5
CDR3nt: TGTGCCACCAGCAGAGACGCTCCCTTCCTGCTAGCGGGAGGAGAGACCCAGTACTTC
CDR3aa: CATSRDAPFLLAGGETQYF

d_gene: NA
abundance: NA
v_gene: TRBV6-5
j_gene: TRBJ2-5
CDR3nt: TGTGCCAGCAGTTACTCCGGGGAAAAACGGACCCAGTACTTC
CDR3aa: CASSYSGEKRTQYF

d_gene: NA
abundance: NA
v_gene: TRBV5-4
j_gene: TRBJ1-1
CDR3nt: TGTGCCAGCAGCCCTGCGACAGGGAACACTGAAGCTTTCTTT
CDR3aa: CASSPATGNTEAFF

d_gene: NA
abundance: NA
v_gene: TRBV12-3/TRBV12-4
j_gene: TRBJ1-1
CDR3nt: TGTGCCAGCAGTTTGCAGGTTAGCACTGAAGCTTTCTTT
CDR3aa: CASSLQVSTEAFF

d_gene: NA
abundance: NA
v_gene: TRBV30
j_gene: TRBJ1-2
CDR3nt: TGTGCCTGGGACAGGAACTATGGCTACACCTTC
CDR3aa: CAWDRNYGYTF

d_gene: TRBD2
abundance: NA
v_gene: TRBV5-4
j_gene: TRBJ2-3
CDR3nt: TGTGCCAGCACGGGGGGGCGCGGAGATACGCAGTATTTT
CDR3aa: CASTGGRGDTQYF

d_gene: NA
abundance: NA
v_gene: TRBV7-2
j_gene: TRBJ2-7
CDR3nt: TGTGCCAGCAGCCTTTCCCTACGTGCGCAGTACTTC
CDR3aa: CASSLSLRAQYF

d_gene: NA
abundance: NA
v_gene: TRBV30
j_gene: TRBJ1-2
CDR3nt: TGTGCCTGGAGTGTCTCGGGGGGCGCGGGCTATGGCTACACCTTC
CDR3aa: CAWSVSGGAGYGYTF

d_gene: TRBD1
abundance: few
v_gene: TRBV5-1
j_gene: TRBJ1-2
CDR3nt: TGCGCCAGCACCGAGGGGGCCAGCAACTATGGCTACACCTTC
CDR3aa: CASTEGASNYGYTF

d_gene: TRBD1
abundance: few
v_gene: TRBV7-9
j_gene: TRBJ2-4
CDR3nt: TGTGCCACAGGACAGGGGCTAGCCAAAAACATTCAGTACTTC
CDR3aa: CATGQGLAKNIQYF

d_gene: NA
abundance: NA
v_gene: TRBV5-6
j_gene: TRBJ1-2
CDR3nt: TGTGCCAGCAGCTTGGGACAGGCTCCCAGTTATGGCTACACCTTC
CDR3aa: CASSLGQAPSYGYTF

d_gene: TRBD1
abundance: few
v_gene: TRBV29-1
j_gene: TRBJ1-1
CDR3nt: TGCAGCGTCAGACAGGGAACAGGGGACACTGAAGCTTTCTTT
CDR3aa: CSVRQGTGDTEAFF

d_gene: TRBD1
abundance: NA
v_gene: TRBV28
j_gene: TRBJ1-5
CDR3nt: TGTGCCAGCACCCGCGGGGCGCAGGGGGCAAATCAGCCCCAGCATTTT
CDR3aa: CASTRGAQGANQPQHF

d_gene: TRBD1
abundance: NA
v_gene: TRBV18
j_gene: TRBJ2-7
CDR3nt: TGTGCCAGCTCACCGCGAAAAGGGGGCGAGGGGGTTTACGAGCAGTACTTC
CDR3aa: CASSPRKGGEGVYEQYF

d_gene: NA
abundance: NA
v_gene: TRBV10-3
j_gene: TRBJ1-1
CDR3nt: TGTGCCATCAGGGACAGAAAGAACACTGAAGCTTTCTTT
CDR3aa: CAIRDRKNTEAFF

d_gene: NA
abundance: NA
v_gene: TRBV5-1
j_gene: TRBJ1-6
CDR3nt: TGCGCCAGCAGCTTGAGCCAGGGAGGTTCACCCCTCCACTTT
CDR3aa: CASSLSQGGSPLHF

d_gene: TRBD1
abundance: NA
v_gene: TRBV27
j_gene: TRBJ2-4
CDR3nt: TGTGCCAGCAGTTCACAGGGGAAAAACATTCAGTACTTC
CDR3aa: CASSSQGKNIQYF

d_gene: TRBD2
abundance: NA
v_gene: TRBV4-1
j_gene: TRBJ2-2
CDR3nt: TGCGCCAGCATCTCAATCCAGCGAGGACATCGCCTAGCGGGAGGTTTCACCGGGGAGCTGTTTTTT
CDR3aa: CASISIQRGHRLAGGFTGELFF

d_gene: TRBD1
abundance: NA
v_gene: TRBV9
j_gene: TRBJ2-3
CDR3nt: TGTGCCAGCAGCGTCTCCGGGGACAGGGGCACAGATACGCAGTATTTT
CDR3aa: CASSVSGDRGTDTQYF

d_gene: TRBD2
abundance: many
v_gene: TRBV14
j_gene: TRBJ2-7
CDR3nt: TGTGCCAGCAGCCCGGGGACTAGGGTTGAGCAGTACTTC
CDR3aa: CASSPGTRVEQYF

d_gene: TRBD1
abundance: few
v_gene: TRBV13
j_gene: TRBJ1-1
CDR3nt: TGTGCCAGCAGCACAACAGGGGAGATGAACACTGAAGCTTTCTTT
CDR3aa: CASSTTGEMNTEAFF

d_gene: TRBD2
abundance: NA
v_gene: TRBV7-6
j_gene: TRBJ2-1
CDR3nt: TGTGCCAGCAGAGAGAGCGGGAGTGTCTACAATGAGCAGTTCTTC
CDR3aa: CASRESGSVYNEQFF

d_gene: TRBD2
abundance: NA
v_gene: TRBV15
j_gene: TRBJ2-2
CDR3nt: TGTGCCACCAGCAGGAAGCGGGAGGGTGCCGGGGAGCTGTTTTTT
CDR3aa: CATSRKREGAGELFF

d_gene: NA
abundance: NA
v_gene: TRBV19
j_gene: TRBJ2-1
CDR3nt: TGTGCCAGTAGTACTAGCCTTTACAATGAGCAGTTCTTC
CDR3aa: CASSTSLYNEQFF

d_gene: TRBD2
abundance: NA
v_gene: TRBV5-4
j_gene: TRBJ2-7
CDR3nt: TGTGCCAGCAGCCCCGGGGGGCGGGGGGGCAACTACGAGCAGTACTTC
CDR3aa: CASSPGGRGGNYEQYF

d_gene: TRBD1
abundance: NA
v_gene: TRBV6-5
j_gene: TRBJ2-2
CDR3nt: TGTGCCAGCAGCCCCGACAGGGCCGGGGAGCTGTTTTTT
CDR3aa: CASSPDRAGELFF

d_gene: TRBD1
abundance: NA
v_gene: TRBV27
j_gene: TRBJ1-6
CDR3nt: TGTGCCAGCAGTCTAACCGGCGGGACAGCCCTTTCACCCCTCCACTTT
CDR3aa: CASSLTGGTALSPLHF

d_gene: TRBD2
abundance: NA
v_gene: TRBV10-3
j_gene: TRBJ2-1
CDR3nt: TGTGCCATCAGTAGGGCGGGAGGGCCAGGGAATGAGCAGTTCTTC
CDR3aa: CAISRAGGPGNEQFF

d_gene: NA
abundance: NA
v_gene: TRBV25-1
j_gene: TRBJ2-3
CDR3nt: TGTGCCAGCAGTGCCCCTGATAGGGGGGATACGCAGTATTTT
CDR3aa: CASSAPDRGDTQYF